The rows below give T cell receptor beta chains drawn from one sample of a study of spatial heterogeneity in lung cancer. TCRdb reprocessed the 5' RACE reads via MiXCR and lists one record per CDR3 protein. This table holds about 6,000 distinct CDR3 sequences, around 9.1% found once. Sample: lung tumor tissue, taken at surgery. The receptors come from a female donor with early-stage non-small cell lung cancer. The conserved cysteine and the conserved F or W are not part of the CDR3 here.

V	J	CDR3
TRBV6-5	TRBJ1-1	ASSQSGTLAGTEAF
TRBV20-1	TRBJ1-2	SARPPGYGYT
TRBV9	TRBJ2-3	ASSPFKTNTDTQY
TRBV14	TRBJ1-1	ASSQRTGRNTEAF
TRBV18	TRBJ1-6	ASSQTGSRDSPLH
TRBV29-1	TRBJ2-7	SVLDGRNNEQY
TRBV9	TRBJ2-3	ASSVGGGREDTQY
TRBV3-1	TRBJ1-6	ASSQQRWGGGNNSPLH
TRBV2	TRBJ2-1	ASGRLAVIEQF
TRBV28	TRBJ1-3	ASSLGSTGRNTIY
TRBV6-5	TRBJ2-7	ASSRQGLTYEQY
TRBV24-1	TRBJ1-5	ATSGQLSNQPQH
TRBV9	TRBJ2-2	ASSPLTVNTGELF
TRBV12-3/TRBV12-4	TRBJ1-4	ASSLSARTNEKLF
TRBV5-6	TRBJ2-5	ASSFPAYRPSQY
TRBV5-1	TRBJ1-3	ASSVGYGGSTNTIY
TRBV27	TRBJ1-2	ASSRTGTGRYGYT
TRBV20-1	TRBJ2-5	SARVSEQETQY
TRBV11-2	TRBJ2-1	ASSLTSGGLYNEQF
TRBV9	TRBJ2-1	ASSVGAGPYNEQF
TRBV7-2	TRBJ2-7	ASSPTGTRGGKQY
TRBV7-9	TRBJ2-1	ASSLGTSGHNEQF
TRBV28	TRBJ2-7	ASSFTRTSGVHEQY
TRBV5-4	TRBJ2-5	ASGGQRETQY
TRBV6-6	TRBJ1-2	ASSSEERVNYGYT
TRBV14	TRBJ2-1	ASSPRDSRLEQF
TRBV11-2	TRBJ1-1	ASSSGLGTANTEAF
TRBV12-3/TRBV12-4	TRBJ2-3	ASSLAGGISAQY
TRBV5-1	TRBJ2-5	ASSSEDETQY
TRBV7-9	TRBJ2-7	ASSFGQALTYEQY
TRBV7-9	TRBJ2-5	ASSAALETQY
TRBV27	TRBJ2-5	ASSFAGVQETQY
TRBV12-3/TRBV12-4	TRBJ1-3	ASSFASGYSGNTIY
TRBV20-1	TRBJ2-2	SASVHTNTGELF
TRBV4-2	TRBJ2-1	ASSQDRGDYNEQF
TRBV28	TRBJ1-5	ASRSGQGIGQPQH
TRBV20-1	TRBJ1-6	SAINAAQGQQNSPLH
TRBV18	TRBJ1-1	ASSLGQDTEAF